The T cell receptor (beta chain) described here comes from a study of early stage breast cancer tumors. Roughly 19-50 mg of tissue was diced for each tumor. TCRdb's table, derived via immunoSEQ multiplex PCR, lists solely in-frame clones and lacks some. The profile shows tens of thousands of clones, over 70% of them singletons. V was pared by 10 bases and J by 8 bases, with 13 bases between. CDR3 size: 11 residues. Germline CDR1 is KGHSH and CDR2 is LQKENI. This clone turned up a few times. This chain uses TRBV18 with TRBJ2-3, with D perhaps TRBD1 or TRBD2 (7 bases each). This receptor was taken from a person aged 30-39 years with breast cancer. The source material was breast tumor tissue. The CDR3 bases are TGTGCCATTGACAGGGAGGGTACGCAGTATTTT. This encodes CAIDREGTQYF.